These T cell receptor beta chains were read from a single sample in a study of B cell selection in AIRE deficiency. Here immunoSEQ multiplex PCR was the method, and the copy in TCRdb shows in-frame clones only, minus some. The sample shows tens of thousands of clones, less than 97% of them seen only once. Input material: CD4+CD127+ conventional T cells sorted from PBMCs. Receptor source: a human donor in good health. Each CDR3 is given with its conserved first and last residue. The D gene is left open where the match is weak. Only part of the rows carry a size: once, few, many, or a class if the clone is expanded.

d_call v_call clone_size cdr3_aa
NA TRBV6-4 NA CASSEAGTLVNEQFF
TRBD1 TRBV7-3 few CASSLDRGADTQYF
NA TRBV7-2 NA CASSLGSGSYEQYF
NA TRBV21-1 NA CAREGDFPSYEQYF
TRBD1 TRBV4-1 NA CASSQVPSGTDTSTDTQYF
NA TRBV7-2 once CASSQTSYNEQFF
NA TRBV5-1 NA CASSLGVSNYGYTF
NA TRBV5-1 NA CASSLVTGSTEAFF
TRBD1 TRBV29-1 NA CSVGGTGASNQPQHF
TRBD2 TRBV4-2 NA CASSQDPLAGGPSEQYF
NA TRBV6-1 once CASSERDGGQPQHF
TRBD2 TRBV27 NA CASSGARTSGRARTGELFF
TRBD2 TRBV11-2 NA CASSSLPGLAGTGELFF
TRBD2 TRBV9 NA CASSVVAGASTGELFF
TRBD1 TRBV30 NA CAWSRTGVSNQPQHF
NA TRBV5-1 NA CASSWDSGADYGYTF
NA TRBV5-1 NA CASSPGDGYTF
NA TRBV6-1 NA CASSDYPPEQYF
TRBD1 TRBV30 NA CAWSVRGRGTETQYF
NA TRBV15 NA CATSRVGRGRGTDTQYF
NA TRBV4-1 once CASSQGDFRETQYF
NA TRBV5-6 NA CASSLLYRGHEQFF
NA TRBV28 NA CASRRDGGETQYF
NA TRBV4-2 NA CASSQGYPNYEQYF
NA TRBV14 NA CASTGGANTEAFF
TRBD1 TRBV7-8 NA CASTRQGAGGNQPQHF
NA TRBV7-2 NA CASSPSSGANVLTF
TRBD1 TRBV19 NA CASNNRGSVETQYF
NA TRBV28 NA CASSLSAGRQETQYF
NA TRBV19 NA CASRRANTGELFF
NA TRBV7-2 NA CASSSGELSYNEQFF
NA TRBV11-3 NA CASSLQGVTTYEQYF
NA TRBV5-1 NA CASSRDGTGEKLFF